The clone carrying this T cell receptor beta chain was seen at least ten times. Its target is unknown. Quantitative barcoded 5'-RACE was used to prepare TCR beta libraries. TCRdb called the 5' RACE reads again in MiXCR, with one record for every CDR3 protein. The sample includes under 150,000 distinct CDR3 sequences, about 8% of them seen just once. The CDR3 consists of 14 residues. The germline V gene encodes CDR1 SGDLS and CDR2 YYNGEE. Trimming shortened V by 5 bases and J by 8 bases, and 19 bases separated the two germline ends. This sample stems from a study of CD8 T cells in ankylosing spondylitis. Study outcomes and limitations: Several of the motif variants were reported before in synovial fluid and blood from reactive arthritis. One TCR beta motif, made up of seven to nine highly homologous variants, appeared characteristic of ankylosing spondylitis blood.

This TCR was sampled from a male donor with ankylosing spondylitis. Material for sequencing was synovial fluid, either unsorted or a sorted T cell fraction (not recorded which). The chain employs TRBV9 and TRBJ1-2; tentative D call: TRBD1 (5 bases). The CDR3 is CASRARGTYQGYTF. CDR3 DNA sequence: TGTGCCAGCAGAGCCCGAGGGACGTACCAGGGCTACACCTTC.